These 24 T cell receptor beta chains came from one sample sequenced in a study of blood T cell repertoires in COVID-19. Assay used: immunoSEQ multiplex PCR; TCRdb lists only in-frame clones, some missing. This table holds 90,000 to 120,000 clones, 84% found once. Specimen: peripheral blood. Receptors were obtained from a human donor in a cohort sampled during active COVID-19.

The V gene is TRBV7-9, the J gene TRBJ1-4, with a weak D call TRBD1 (6 bases). The length of the CDR3 is 15 residues. Trimming cost V 6 bases and J 7 bases, with 18 bases left between them. Germline V CDR1 and CDR2: SEHNR, FQNEAQ (reference sequence). The CDR3 coding sequence is TGTGCCAGCAGTTTTATGTGGGGGCGCGGTGAAAAACTGTTTTTT. This gives the protein CASSFMWGRGEKLFF. Full variable domain (rest looked up from reference TRBV7-9 and TRBJ1-4): DTGVSQNPRHKITKRGQNVTFRCDPISEHNRLYWYRQTLGQGPEFLTYFQNEAQLEKSRLLSDRFSAERPKGSFSTLEIQRTEQGDSAMYLCASSFMWGRGEKLFFGSGTQLSVL.

The genes are TRBV18 and TRBJ1-1, with D unresolved. The CDR3 has 12 amino acids. Germline lookup yields CDR1 KGHSH and CDR2 LQKENI. Trimming cost V 2 bases and J 4 bases, with 5 bases left between them. CDR3 bases: TGTGCCAGCTCACCAAGGAGCACTGAAGCTTTCTTT. Protein sequence: CASSPRSTEAFF.

The chain couples TRBV10-3 to TRBJ2-4, with a tentative D call TRBD1 (5 bases). V was trimmed by 0 bases and J by 5 bases, leaving 8 bases between them. This CDR3 has 14 amino acids. CDR1 ENHRY and CDR2 SYGVKD come from the germline V gene. The CDR3, as DNA: TGTGCCATCAGTGAGTCGAGCAGGGAAAACATTCAGTACTTC. Amino acid sequence: CAISESSRENIQYF.

This chain links TRBV9 with TRBJ2-3, with 8 positions matching TRBD2. Germline assignment: CDR1 SGDLS and CDR2 YYNGEE. V shed 3 bases, J shed 1 base, and the junction held 7 bases outside the gene matches. This CDR3 comprises 16 residues. CDR3 sequence: CASSENSGIGTDTQYF. CDR3 nucleotides: TGTGCCAGCAGCGAAAATAGCGGGATTGGCACAGATACGCAGTATTTT. Together with reference TRBV9 and TRBJ2-3, the CDR3 gives the full variable domain: DSGVTQTPKHLITATGQRVTLRCSPRSGDLSVYWYQQSLDQGLQFLIQYYNGEERAKGNILERFSAQQFPDLHSELNLSSLELGDSALYFCASSENSGIGTDTQYFGPGTRLTVL.

This clone was seen more than once but under ten times. The rearrangement joins TRBV3-1 (or the pseudogene TRBV3-2) to TRBJ2-2, with D possibly matching TRBD1 (5 bases). The germline gives CDR1 LGHDT, CDR2 YNNKEL (reference sequence). The length of the CDR3 is 14 residues. Trimming shortened V by 6 bases and J by 1 base, and 9 bases separated the two germline ends. The CDR3 DNA reads as TGTGCCAGCAGACCTACAGGGAACACCGGGGAGCTGTTTTTT. This encodes CASRPTGNTGELFF.

In DNA, the CDR3 is TGTGCCAGCTCACCACGGGGGCAGGGTGAAGATCGCTACACCTTC. Amino acid sequence: CASSPRGQGEDRYTF. The gene calls are TRBV18 and TRBJ1-2; tentatively, D is TRBD1 (6 bases). The V and J ends lost 1 base and 9 bases respectively, with 18 bases between them. The CDR3 totals 15 residues. CDR1 KGHSH and CDR2 LQKENI come from the germline V gene. The complete variable domain, with remaining parts taken from reference TRBV18 and TRBJ1-2, reads NAGVMQNPRHLVRRRGQEARLRCSPMKGHSHVYWYRQLPEEGLKFMVYLQKENIIDESGMPKERFSAEFPKEGPSILRIQQVVRGDSAAYFCASSPRGQGEDRYTFGSGTRLTVV.

On this clone: The sample carries other DNA sequences with the same CDR3. The chain carries TRBV7-2 and TRBJ2-1, with 9 bases fitting TRBD2. Trimming cost V 4 bases and J 4 bases; bases outside gene matches: 5. CDR1 and CDR2 (germline): SGHTA, FQGNSA. This CDR3 has 15 amino acids. The CDR3 DNA follows: TGTGCCAGCAGCTCCCTAGCGGGACCGTACAATGAGCAGTTCTTC. Its translation is CASSSLAGPYNEQFF.

V usage is TRBV3-1 (or the pseudogene TRBV3-2) and J usage is TRBJ1-1, with D possibly TRBD1 on 5 matching bases. The germline V gene has CDR1 LGHDT and CDR2 YNNKEL (reference sequence). This CDR3 spans 17 amino acids. The germline V and J ends were trimmed by 0 bases and 1 base, with 15 bases remaining between them. The CDR3 spells CASSQDTWVGQNTEAFF. The CDR3 coding sequence is TGTGCCAGCAGCCAAGATACGTGGGTTGGACAGAACACTGAAGCTTTCTTT.

The chain uses TRBV7-2 and TRBJ2-1, with 11 bases that match TRBD2. Germline V CDR1 and CDR2: SGHTA, FQGNSA. The J segment lost 0 bases and the V segment lost 5 bases, leaving 9 bases of the junction unmatched. The CDR3 is made up of 18 amino acids. The CDR3 DNA reads TGTGCCAGCAGCCAGCGGCCTAGCGGGGGGAGCTCCTACAATGAGCAGTTCTTC. Residues: CASSQRPSGGSSYNEQFF.

The chain has TRBV19 and TRBJ1-2; maybe TRBD1 (5 bases). The CDR3 is made up of 17 amino acids. Germline CDR1 and CDR2: LNHDA and SQIVND (reference sequence). V lost 2 bases and J lost 4, with 20 bases in between. CDR3 DNA sequence: TGTGCCAGTAGTATACCCCGGCGGGGCAGGGTCCCCTATGGCTACACCTTC. Protein sequence: CASSIPRRGRVPYGYTF.

The chain combines TRBV18 with TRBJ1-1, with D tentatively TRBD1 (5 bases). Germline V CDR1 and CDR2: KGHSH, LQKENI. V was shortened by 5 bases and J by 1 base, with 8 bases between the two germline ends. The CDR3 extends over 13 amino acids. The CDR3 protein is CASSFTGNTEAFF. As DNA, the CDR3 is TGTGCCAGCTCATTTACAGGGAACACTGAAGCTTTCTTT.

The J gene is TRBJ2-2, the V gene TRBV28; D is ambiguous. Trimming removed 2 bases at V and 1 base at J, with 8 bases between. The CDR3 loop spans 15 amino acids. Germline V gene sequence: CDR1 MDHEN, CDR2 SYDVKM. The CDR3 sequence is CASSLNGRNTGELFF. CDR3 bases: TGTGCCAGCAGTTTAAATGGCAGGAACACCGGGGAGCTGTTTTTT.

The J gene is TRBJ1-4, the V gene TRBV11-1; 7 nucleotides match TRBD1. CDR1 and CDR2 (germline): SGHAT, FQDESV (reference sequence). This CDR3 has 15 amino acids. Trimming took 5 bases from V and 3 from J; bases not matched to a gene: 6. This CDR3 reads CASSRGDRSNEKLFF. CDR3 DNA: TGTGCCAGCAGCCGTGGGGACAGATCTAATGAAAAACTGTTTTTT.

Only a few counts were recorded for this clone. The rearrangement joins TRBV27 to TRBJ1-2; D gene uncertain. CDR3 length: 13 residues. V gave up 4 bases and J gave up 4 bases, with 10 bases separating them. Germline V gene lookup returns CDR1 MNHEY and CDR2 SMNVEV (reference sequence). The CDR3 DNA reads as TGTGCCAGCAGTTCCTCGGCGGGCTATGGCTACACCTTC. Its translation: CASSSSAGYGYTF.

This sequence joins TRBV25-1 and TRBJ2-3; maybe TRBD2 (5 bases). V was trimmed by 1 base and J by 0 bases, leaving 11 bases between them. In germline, CDR1 is MGHDK, CDR2 SYGVNS. The CDR3 consists of 16 residues. The CDR3, as DNA: TGTGCCAGCAGTGAATCCGGTAGCGATAGCACAGATACGCAGTATTTT. Translated, it gives CASSESGSDSTDTQYF.

This chain uses TRBV5-1 with TRBJ1-2; D uncertain. The CDR3 extends over 13 amino acids. Germline CDR1 SGHRS, CDR2 YFSETQ. V was shortened by 2 bases and J by 4 bases, with 9 bases between the two germline ends. CDR3 nucleotides: TGCGCCAGCAGCTTAACCGGGGTCTATGGCTACACCTTC. Translating gives CASSLTGVYGYTF.

In its sample, this clone was seen once. The V call is TRBV6-2 or TRBV6-3, the J call TRBJ2-3; 9 nucleotides line up with TRBD1. Trimming took 6 bases from V and 2 from J; bases not matched to a gene: 6. CDR3 length: 15 amino acids. CDR1 and CDR2 (germline): MNHEY, SVGEGT. CDR3 loop: CASSLDRGFTDTQYF. The DNA of the CDR3 is TGTGCCAGCAGCCTCGACAGGGGGTTCACAGATACGCAGTATTTT.

The chain recombines TRBV5-1 with TRBJ2-1; tentative D call: TRBD2 (5 bases). Trimming shortened V by 4 bases and J by 0 bases, and 11 bases separated the two germline ends. The CDR3 consists of 15 residues. Germline V CDR1 and CDR2: SGHRS, YFSETQ. CDR3 region: CASSLTGSSYNEQFF. CDR3 bases: TGCGCCAGCAGCCTCACGGGGAGCTCCTACAATGAGCAGTTCTTC.

The chain is built from TRBV9 and TRBJ2-1; weak D call: TRBD1 (7 bases). The CDR3 contains 16 residues. CDR1 is SGDLS, CDR2 YYNGEE, per germline. The V and J ends lost 6 bases and 6 bases respectively, with 22 bases between them. CDR3 in DNA: TGTGCCAGCAACCGAGAGAGAATCCAGGGGGGCAATGAGCAGTTCTTC. Translation gives CASNRERIQGGNEQFF.

This sequence joins TRBV6-6 and TRBJ2-6, with D possibly matching TRBD1 (6 bases). The germline V gene has CDR1 MNHNY and CDR2 SVGAGI (reference sequence). Between the trimmed V and J ends, which lost 5 bases and 1 base, there was a span of 18 bases. The CDR3 has 18 amino acids. The CDR3 region has the DNA TGTGCCAGCAGTCCCATTGGCAGGGGATTTTCTGGGGCCAACGTCCTGACTTTC. The encoded protein is CASSPIGRGFSGANVLTF.

This clone was observed a handful of times. The CDR3 region is CASRPGGGGQPQHF. The CDR3 DNA sequence: TGTGCCAGCAGACCGGGGGGGGGAGGACAGCCCCAGCATTTT. The V and J genes are TRBV2 and TRBJ1-5; D may be TRBD1 (5 bases). Trimming took 6 bases from V and 7 from J, leaving 16 bases between them. Germline CDR1 and CDR2: SNHLY and FYNNEI. CDR3 length: 14 amino acids.

The rearrangement joins TRBV5-1 to TRBJ2-5, with 11 bases aligning to TRBD2. V lost 0 bases, J lost 1 base, and 5 bases stayed unmatched. This CDR3 is built from 17 residues. Germline V gene sequence: CDR1 SGHRS, CDR2 YFSETQ. CDR3 sequence reads: CASSLAVAGGPQETQYF. The CDR3 DNA is TGCGCCAGCAGCTTGGCCGTAGCGGGAGGGCCCCAAGAGACCCAGTACTTC.

This chain joins TRBV4-3 and TRBJ1-4; 8 bases line up with TRBD1. This CDR3 contains 16 residues. J was trimmed by 5 bases and V by 3 bases; bases with no gene match: 8. Germline V gene data show CDR1 as LGHNA and CDR2 as YSLEER. The DNA of the CDR3 is TGCGCCAGCAGCCAGGCTCTCGACAGGGGAAATGAAAAACTGTTTTTT. This translates into CASSQALDRGNEKLFF.

The chain combines TRBV9 with TRBJ2-7; 8 bases map to TRBD1. The CDR3 length is 13 residues. Trimming at V came to 4 bases and at J to 5 bases, leaving 5 bases not matched to a gene. From germline, CDR1 is SGDLS and CDR2 YYNGEE. Written as DNA, the CDR3 is TGTGCCAGCAGCACTCGACAGGGGCACGAGCAGTACTTC. Its protein is CASSTRQGHEQYF.